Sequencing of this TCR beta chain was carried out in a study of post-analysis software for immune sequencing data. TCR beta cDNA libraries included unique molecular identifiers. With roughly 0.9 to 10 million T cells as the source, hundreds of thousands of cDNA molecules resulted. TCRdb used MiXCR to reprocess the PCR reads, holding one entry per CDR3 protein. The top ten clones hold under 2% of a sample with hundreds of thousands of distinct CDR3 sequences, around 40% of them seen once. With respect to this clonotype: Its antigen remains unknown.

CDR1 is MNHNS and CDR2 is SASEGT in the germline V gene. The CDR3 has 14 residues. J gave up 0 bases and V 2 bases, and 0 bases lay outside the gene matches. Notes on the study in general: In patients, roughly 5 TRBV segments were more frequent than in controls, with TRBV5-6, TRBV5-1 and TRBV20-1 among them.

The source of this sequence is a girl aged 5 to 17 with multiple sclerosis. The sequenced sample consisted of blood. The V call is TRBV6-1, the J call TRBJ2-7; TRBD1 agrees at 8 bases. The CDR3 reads CASSEQGASYEQYF. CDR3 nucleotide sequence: TGTGCCAGCAGTGAACAGGGGGCCTCCTACGAGCAGTACTTC.